These 27 T cell receptor beta chains share one sample of origin, sequenced in a study of CD8 T cells in ankylosing spondylitis. TCRdb reprocessed the 5' RACE reads via MiXCR and lists one record per CDR3 protein. The table has 250,000 to 350,000 distinct CDR3 sequences, about a fifth seen once. The sample comprised blood, either unsorted or a sorted T cell fraction (not recorded which). The origin of the receptors is a female donor with ankylosing spondylitis or in good health (not recorded which).

The chain has TRBV5-1 and TRBJ2-7; 7 bases line up with TRBD1. CDR1 and CDR2 (germline): SGHRS, YFSETQ. The V and J ends lost 4 bases and 5 bases, in that order; junction bases with no gene match: 3. The CDR3 is 12 residues long. For the CDR3, the DNA is TGCGCCAGCAGCCAGACAGGGCACGAGCAGTACTTC. Its protein is CASSQTGHEQYF. Full variable domain (remainder filled in from reference TRBV5-1 and TRBJ2-7): KAGVTQTPRYLIKTRGQQVTLSCSPISGHRSVSWYQQTPGQGLQFLFEYFSETQRNKGNFPGRFSGRQFSNSRSEMNVSTLELGDSALYLCASSQTGHEQYFGPGTRLTVT.

The chain links TRBV25-1 to TRBJ1-2; D gene unclear. CDR1 is MGHDK and CDR2 is SYGVNS in the germline V gene. The CDR3 length is 13 residues. The V end lost 8 bases, the J end lost 0 bases, and 10 bases lay between the germline ends. CDR3 residues: CASRSPANYGYTF. The CDR3 nucleotides are TGTGCCAGCCGGTCGCCAGCTAACTATGGCTACACCTTC.

The chain employs TRBV29-1 and TRBJ2-7, with D perhaps matching TRBD1 or TRBD2 (5 bases each). Germline assignment: CDR1 SQVTM and CDR2 ANQGSEA. There are 13 residues in the CDR3. Trimming took off 4 bases at V and 2 bases at J, with 12 bases between the two ends. As DNA, the CDR3 is TGCAGCGTTGTCCGGGACGGTCCCTACGAGCAGTACTTC. This encodes CSVVRDGPYEQYF.

V is TRBV7-8 and J is TRBJ2-6; TRBD2 aligns across 8 bases. The CDR3 covers 19 residues. CDR1 SGHVS and CDR2 FQNEAQ come from the germline V gene. The junction had 16 bases not matched to a gene; V was cut back by 8 bases and J by 1 base. CDR3 nucleotide sequence: TGTGCCAGCCCGCGGGTATCCGGGAGGGCCTTTTCTGGGGCCAACGTCCTGACTTTC. Its protein product is CASPRVSGRAFSGANVLTF.

The chain employs TRBV21-1 and TRBJ2-1; TRBD1 reflects the table's D call only, with no check against the DNA. TRBV21-1 is a recognized pseudogene. The CDR3 runs 12 residues. The CDR3 spells CASRVAGNEQFF. The DNA for the CDR3 is TGTGCCTCCCGGGTCGCCGGCAATGAGCAGTTCTTC.

The count of this clonotype is one. This chain links TRBV5-8 with TRBJ2-3; 9 bases are a match to TRBD2. The V gene's germline CDR1 is SGHTS and CDR2 YDEGEE. This CDR3 spans 15 amino acids. V trimming: 4 bases; J trimming: 0 bases; junction bases outside the gene matches: 3. The CDR3 is CASSPGTSSTDTQYF. DNA for the CDR3: TGTGCCAGCAGCCCCGGGACTAGCAGCACAGATACGCAGTATTTT.

Ten or more counts support this clonotype. The chain uses TRBV5-8 and TRBJ1-5; TRBD1 agrees at 7 bases. V was clipped by 3 bases and J by 4 bases; unmatched bases: 4. The CDR3 has 14 amino acids. Per germline, CDR1 SGHTS and CDR2 YDEGEE. The CDR3 sequence is CASSSRQGNQPQHF. The CDR3 nucleotides are TGTGCCAGCAGCTCCCGACAGGGAAATCAGCCCCAGCATTTT.

Turning to this clonotype: This is likely a read error, given that the CDR3 carries no conserved phenylalanine or tryptophan at its end. The chain is built from TRBV7-2 and TRBJ2-7, with 10 nucleotides matching TRBD2. This CDR3 spans 17 amino acids. In germline, CDR1 is SGHTA, CDR2 FQGNSA. J lost 2 bases, V lost 2 bases, and 9 bases had no gene match. The CDR3 sequence: CASSLTSGLAGAYEQYL. The CDR3 region has the DNA TGTGCCAGCAGCTTAACGTCTGGGCTAGCGGGAGCCTACGAGCAGTACTTG.

As for this clonotype: Possible read error: a much larger clone is one base away. Here the CDR3 omits its conserved ending phenylalanine or tryptophan, so a read error is the likely source. The V and J genes are TRBV10-3 and TRBJ2-3; D not certain. V lost 5 bases to trimming and J lost 2 bases, with 17 bases between them. Germline V gene lookup returns CDR1 ENHRY and CDR2 SYGVKD. This CDR3 comprises 16 residues. The CDR3 region has the DNA TGTGCCATCAGTCATGGTGACCCAAGGTTCACAGATACGCAGTATCTT. Amino acid sequence: CAISHGDPRFTDTQYL.

This clonotype appeared many times. The V call is TRBV19, the J call TRBJ1-5, with a tentative D call TRBD1 (5 bases). The germline V gene encodes CDR1 LNHDA and CDR2 SQIVND (reference sequence). This CDR3 has 13 residues. V lost 1 base and J 5 bases, leaving 6 bases between the germline ends. The CDR3 here is CASSIGGYQPQHF. In DNA form, the CDR3 reads TGTGCCAGTAGTATAGGGGGGTATCAGCCCCAGCATTTT.

This clonotype was detected a few times. This chain connects TRBV19 to TRBJ1-5, with a possible D match to TRBD1 (5 bases). Between the trimmed V and J ends, which lost 6 bases and 1 base, there was a span of 13 bases. The CDR3 has 15 amino acids. In germline, CDR1 is LNHDA, CDR2 SQIVND (reference sequence). The chain's CDR3 is CASSKGQISNQPQHF. CDR3 DNA sequence: TGTGCCAGTAGCAAGGGGCAGATCAGCAATCAGCCCCAGCATTTT.

The chain has TRBV20-1 and TRBJ2-1; 14 positions agree with TRBD2. Germline lookup yields CDR1 DFQATT and CDR2 SNEGSKA (reference sequence). The length of the CDR3 is 15 residues. Unmatched junction bases numbered 7, after V lost 5 bases and J lost 7 bases. The chain's CDR3 is CSALRLAGGRNEQFF. The DNA for the CDR3 is TGCAGTGCTTTGAGACTAGCGGGAGGGCGGAATGAGCAGTTCTTC.

This clonotype has just a few counts. The rearrangement links TRBV6-2 or TRBV6-3 to TRBJ2-5; D may be TRBD1 or TRBD2 (5 bases each). V lost 8 bases, J lost 4 bases, and 23 bases lay in between. There are 16 residues in the CDR3. The germline V gene has CDR1 MNHEY and CDR2 SVGEGT. The DNA for the CDR3 is TGTGCCAGCCACCTAAGAGGGGCGCCTGGTCGAGAGACCCAGTACTTC. Translating it yields CASHLRGAPGRETQYF.

Many counts were recorded for this clonotype. The V call is TRBV28, the J call TRBJ2-1; D not resolved. The CDR3 sequence is 15 residues long. The germline V and J ends were trimmed by 3 bases and 7 bases, with 16 bases remaining between them. Germline-derived CDR1 and CDR2 are MDHEN and SYDVKM. In nucleotides, the CDR3 is TGTGCCAGCAGTTTGAGAATAGGGTCAAGGAATGAGCAGTTCTTC. Protein: CASSLRIGSRNEQFF. Using reference TRBV28 and TRBJ2-1 for the parts outside the CDR3, the full variable domain is DVKVTQSSRYLVKRTGEKVFLECVQDMDHENMFWYRQDPGLGLRLIYFSYDVKMKEKGDIPEGYSVSREKKERFSLILESASTNQTSMYLCASSLRIGSRNEQFFGPGTRLTVL.

This clonotype was seen many times. This chain joins TRBV29-1 and TRBJ2-7, with 8 bases fitting TRBD2. V lost 0 bases, J lost 6 bases, and 10 bases stayed unmatched. This CDR3 is built from 15 residues. Germline V gene data show CDR1 as SQVTM and CDR2 as ANQGSEA. CDR3 residues: CSVEDRGGGPSEQYF. Written as DNA, the CDR3 is TGCAGCGTTGAAGATCGGGGGGGTGGCCCTTCCGAGCAGTACTTC.

The chain links TRBV5-1 to TRBJ2-3, with a tentative D call TRBD1 (5 bases). Trimming removed 0 bases at V and 2 bases at J, with 10 bases between. CDR1 and CDR2 from the germline V gene are SGHRS and YFSETQ. The CDR3 runs 15 residues. CDR3 nucleotide sequence: TGCGCCAGCAGCTTGGAAAGGGGATCCACAGATACGCAGTATTTT. Its protein product is CASSLERGSTDTQYF.

The V gene is TRBV6-2 or TRBV6-3, the J gene TRBJ2-1; possibly TRBD1 for D (6 bases). The V end was cut by 6 bases, the J end by 6 bases, with 18 bases between. CDR1 is MNHEY and CDR2 is SVGEGT in the germline V gene. This CDR3 is built from 15 residues. This CDR3 reads CASRGAPGVRNEQFF. CDR3 DNA: TGTGCCAGCAGAGGAGCCCCAGGGGTTCGCAATGAGCAGTTCTTC.

The V gene is TRBV4-3, the J gene TRBJ2-7; 8 positions match TRBD2. CDR3 length: 16 residues. J lost 2 bases, V lost 4 bases, and 10 bases had no gene match. Germline assignment: CDR1 LGHNA and CDR2 YSLEER. The CDR3: CASSPGRGGFTYEQYF. CDR3 sequence (DNA): TGCGCCAGCAGCCCCGGGAGGGGCGGGTTCACCTACGAGCAGTACTTC.

This chain connects TRBV14 to TRBJ2-7; D is perhaps TRBD1 (7 bases). Per the germline V gene, CDR1 is SGHDN and CDR2 is FVKESK. Trimming removed 1 base from V and 2 bases from J, with 12 bases in between. CDR3 size: 15 residues. In nucleotides, the CDR3 is TGTGCCAGCAGCCAAGTCCCCAGGGGGGCCTACGAGCAGTACTTC. Its protein product is CASSQVPRGAYEQYF. Combining the CDR3 with reference TRBV14 and TRBJ2-7 gives the whole variable domain EAGVTQFPSHSVIEKGQTVTLRCDPISGHDNLYWYRRVMGKEIKFLLHFVKESKQDESGMPNNRFLAERTGGTYSTLKVQPAELEDSGVYFCASSQVPRGAYEQYFGPGTRLTVT.

The V and J genes are TRBV28 and TRBJ2-6; no clear D. Trimming left V 3 bases short and J 4 bases short, with 10 bases between. From germline, CDR1 is MDHEN and CDR2 SYDVKM. This CDR3 is 15 amino acids long. The CDR3, as DNA: TGTGCCAGCAGTTTTACGAGCTGGGGGGCCAACGTCCTGACTTTC. Amino acid sequence: CASSFTSWGANVLTF.

This rearrangement joins TRBV28 to TRBJ1-3; D is unclear. Trimming removed 5 bases at V and 0 bases at J, with 20 bases between. CDR1 and CDR2 (germline): MDHEN, SYDVKM. The CDR3 consists of 18 residues. The CDR3 DNA sequence: TGTGCCAGCAGTCTGGTCACCACCTTCCCGAGCTCTGGAAACACCATATATTTT. This encodes CASSLVTTFPSSGNTIYF.

This clonotype occurred many times. This chain joins TRBV6-5 and TRBJ2-1, with D uncertain. The CDR3 is 13 amino acids. The V end was cut by 8 bases, the J end by 9 bases, with 17 bases between. Germline V lookup: CDR1 MNHEY, CDR2 SVGAGI. In DNA, the CDR3 is TGTGCCAGCCAGTTGGTAGTCAGTGGTGAGCAGTTCTTC. It yields the protein CASQLVVSGEQFF.

The sample holds a few counts of this clonotype. The CDR3 nucleotides are TGTGCCAGCAGCTTACGGGACGGAACTGAAGCTTTCTTT. Its protein is CASSLRDGTEAFF. The chain carries TRBV7-7 and TRBJ1-1, with a possible D match to TRBD1 (5 bases). V lost 2 bases to trimming and J lost 5 bases, with 9 bases between them. The V gene's germline CDR1 is SSHAT and CDR2 FNYEAQ (reference sequence). The CDR3 is 13 residues long.

CDR3 in DNA: TGCGCCAGCAGCTTGCCTAGCGGGGAAAACATTCAGTACTTC. Translated: CASSLPSGENIQYF. The V and J genes are TRBV5-1 and TRBJ2-4, with 9 bases matching TRBD2. CDR1 and CDR2 from the germline V gene are SGHRS and YFSETQ. V was pared by 1 base and J by 5 bases, with 1 base of the junction left unmatched. The CDR3 sequence is 14 residues long.

This chain uses TRBV5-5 with TRBJ2-7; 7 bases agree with TRBD1. Unmatched junction bases numbered 7, after V lost 4 bases and J lost 6 bases. From germline, CDR1 is SGHKS and CDR2 YYEKEE (reference sequence). This CDR3 is 13 amino acids long. CDR3 sequence (DNA): TGTGCCAGCAGCCTCGGGACAGTCGGCGAGCAGTACTTC. This translates into CASSLGTVGEQYF.

This chain connects TRBV9 to TRBJ2-3; maybe TRBD2 (5 bases). The germline gives CDR1 SGDLS, CDR2 YYNGEE. V dropped 4 bases and J dropped 3 bases, with 15 bases sitting between them. This CDR3 has 15 amino acids. DNA of the CDR3: TGTGCCAGCAGCCCAGAGGGCGGATCGACAGATACGCAGTATTTT. It is translated as CASSPEGGSTDTQYF.

This clonotype was counted only a few times. This chain connects TRBV10-3 to TRBJ1-2, with D possibly matching TRBD1 (6 bases). The germline V gene has CDR1 ENHRY and CDR2 SYGVKD. This CDR3 has 14 residues. Deletions cut 0 bases from V and 8 bases from J, with 13 bases between. The CDR3 nucleotides read TGTGCCATCAGTGAGTCTGGACAGTCCGGCGGCTACACCTTC. This codes for CAISESGQSGGYTF.